One sample yielded the 6 T cell receptor beta chains listed below, sequenced in a study of Ad26.COV2.S vaccination and SARS-CoV-2 variants. Treatment here: some 19 received Ad26.COV2.S at low or high dose, single or two shots; roughly 5 received placebo; per-sample allocation not given. The investigators took samples on day 63 after the first vaccine or placebo injection. Assay used: immunoSEQ multiplex PCR; TCRdb lists only in-frame clones, some missing. The data show fewer than 600,000 clones, 70% to 90% seen once. The material was peripheral blood, obtained in a trial of Ad26.COV2.S vaccine versus placebo. The receptors derive from a person aged 18-65 years who received the Ad26.COV2.S COVID-19 vaccine or a placebo.

The V gene is TRBV5-1, the J gene TRBJ1-1, with TRBD1 as a possible D gene (5 bases). V was shortened by 0 bases and J by 5 bases, with 14 bases between the two germline ends. In germline, CDR1 is SGHRS, CDR2 YFSETQ. The CDR3 extends over 15 amino acids. CDR3 in amino acids: CASSLEGRAGTEAFF. CDR3 nucleotide sequence: TGCGCCAGCAGCTTGGAGGGCAGGGCCGGTACTGAAGCTTTCTTT.

V is TRBV7-8 and J is TRBJ1-1, with no clear D. CDR1 is SGHVS, CDR2 FQNEAQ, per germline. The CDR3 consists of 15 residues. Trimming took 6 bases from V and 4 from J, leaving 18 bases between them. This CDR3 is CASSSRPGVLTEAFF. The CDR3 DNA is TGTGCCAGCAGTTCACGCCCTGGGGTACTCACTGAAGCTTTCTTT.

The rearrangement joins TRBV28 to TRBJ2-7; D possibly uses TRBD1 or TRBD2 (5 bases each). Trimming removed 4 bases from V and 4 bases from J, with 17 bases in between. This CDR3 has 15 residues. Germline V gene lookup returns CDR1 MDHEN and CDR2 SYDVKM. CDR3 in DNA: TGTGCCAGCAGTTCCCCCCAGGGTAGCGCTTACGAGCAGTACTTC. Translation gives CASSSPQGSAYEQYF. Together with reference TRBV28 and TRBJ2-7, the CDR3 gives the full variable domain: DVKVTQSSRYLVKRTGEKVFLECVQDMDHENMFWYRQDPGLGLRLIYFSYDVKMKEKGDIPEGYSVSREKKERFSLILESASTNQTSMYLCASSSPQGSAYEQYFGPGTRLTVT.

The chain carries TRBV28 and TRBJ2-1; 8 bases line up with TRBD1. Per the germline V gene, CDR1 is MDHEN and CDR2 is SYDVKM. This CDR3 contains 13 residues. V lost 10 bases to trimming and J lost 6 bases; unmatched junction nucleotides: 8. For the CDR3, the DNA is TGTGCCACCCTAGACAGGGGATCCAATGAGCAGTTCTTC. Its translation is CATLDRGSNEQFF.

The J gene is TRBJ1-1, the V gene TRBV12-3 or TRBV12-4; D may be TRBD1 (5 bases). The CDR3 totals 12 residues. With 2 bases removed from V and 11 bases from J, the gap between germline ends came to 12 bases. The CDR3 coding sequence is TGTGCCAGCAGTTTAATGCAGGGAGGGGCTTTCTTT. Residues: CASSLMQGGAFF.

The table lists this clone with a few counts. The V gene is TRBV5-1, the J gene TRBJ1-2, with D uncertain. The CDR3 sequence is 14 residues long. The V gene's germline CDR1 is SGHRS and CDR2 YFSETQ. Trimming took 0 bases from V and 2 from J, leaving 8 bases between them. The CDR3 DNA follows: TGCGCCAGCAGCTTGGCCGTAGAAAACTATGGCTACACCTTC. It specifies CASSLAVENYGYTF.